This TCR beta chain was recorded in a study of blood T cell repertoires in COVID-19. Study summary: T cells, B-cell-depleted T cells, or PBMCs supplied cDNA or gDNA.

In the study's own analysis: Amplified reference gene primers provided the basis for estimating nucleated cell counts. The data were produced by immunoSEQ multiplex PCR, yet TCRdb's version contains in-frame clones alone and is incomplete. V, J and clone size were drawn from that table, and D and trimming were deduced from the DNA. The sample contains roughly 180,000 clones, 75% to 80% of which appear only once. The length of the CDR3 is 18 residues. V gave up 2 bases and J gave up 7 bases; unmatched junction bases: 10. Germline V lookup: CDR1 SGHVS, CDR2 FQNEAQ. Sequenced: peripheral blood. The chain couples TRBV7-8 to TRBJ2-1; TRBD2 matches 14 bases. The receptor comes from a woman between 50 and 59 years old with active or convalescent COVID-19. Written as DNA, the CDR3 is TGTGCCAGCAGCTTAACTGGGACTAGCGGGAGAAGTGTTAATGAGCAGTTCTTC. It codes for CASSLTGTSGRSVNEQFF.